This is a list of T cell receptor beta chains from one sample in a study of blood T cell repertoires in COVID-19. TCRdb's table, derived via immunoSEQ multiplex PCR, lists solely in-frame clones and lacks some. Of around 330,000 clones listed, roughly 90% were seen once; the top ten hold around 4%. The sample consisted of peripheral blood. The receptors shown here come from a woman between 50 and 59 years old with active or convalescent COVID-19. The CDR3 runs from the conserved cysteine through the conserved F or W. The D gene is left open where the match is weak. For some rows the clone size is stated as once, few or many, or as a class when expanded; others skip it.

>TRBJ1-1|few|TRBD1|TRBV6-5
CASSPPTGTEAFF
TGTGCCAGCAGCCCCCCGACAGGGACTGAAGCTTTCTTT
>TRBJ2-2|NA|NA|TRBV19
CASSQQIANTGELFF
TGTGCCAGTAGTCAACAGATTGCGAACACCGGGGAGCTGTTTTTT
>TRBJ2-7|NA|NA|TRBV5-1
CASSLRSSSYEQYF
TGCGCCAGCAGCCTACGGAGTAGCTCCTACGAGCAGTACTTC
>TRBJ2-5|NA|TRBD1|TRBV5-1
CASSWGTGNQETQYF
TGCGCCAGCAGCTGGGGGACAGGGAACCAAGAGACCCAGTACTTC
>TRBJ2-2|NA|NA|TRBV6-5
CASSYHGSHTGELFF
TGTGCCAGCAGTTACCACGGGTCTCACACCGGGGAGCTGTTTTTT
>TRBJ1-2|NA|NA|TRBV20-1
CSVMRPQGYTF
TGCAGTGTGATGCGACCACAGGGCTACACCTTC
>TRBJ2-7|NA|TRBD2|TRBV19
CASSPWTSGSSIEQYF
TGTGCCAGTAGTCCCTGGACTAGCGGGAGTTCGATCGAGCAGTACTTC
>TRBJ2-7|NA|TRBD2|TRBV9
CASSVDGRYEQYF
TGTGCCAGCAGCGTAGACGGGAGGTACGAGCAGTACTTC
>TRBJ2-2|NA|TRBD1|TRBV7-3
CASSFSTGGTGELFF
TGTGCCAGCAGCTTTTCGACAGGGGGAACCGGGGAGCTGTTTTTT
>TRBJ2-1|NA|NA|TRBV4-2
CASSQDREDEQFF
TGTGCCAGCAGCCAAGACAGGGAAGATGAGCAGTTCTTC
>TRBJ2-1|NA|TRBD2|TRBV24-1
CATSDPGLAGSSYNEQFF
TGTGCCACCAGTGACCCCGGACTAGCGGGATCCTCCTACAATGAGCAGTTCTTC
>TRBJ2-7|NA|NA|TRBV7-3
CASSLTGGFEQYF
TGTGCCAGCAGCTTAACTGGCGGGTTCGAGCAGTACTTC
>TRBJ2-7|NA|NA|TRBV4-3
CASSQVGPLGTPFYEQYF
TGCGCCAGCAGCCAAGTTGGCCCACTCGGGACACCTTTCTACGAGCAGTACTTC
>TRBJ1-1|NA|NA|TRBV9
CASSVGTENTEAFF
TGTGCCAGCAGCGTAGGGACAGAGAACACTGAAGCTTTCTTT
>TRBJ1-5|NA|TRBD1|TRBV18
CASSLRTGNQPQHF
TGTGCCAGCTCACTTCGGACAGGGAATCAGCCCCAGCATTTT
>TRBJ2-7|NA|NA|TRBV5-1
CASSLSSSGLSPYEQYF
TGCGCCAGCAGCTTGTCGTCATCAGGCTTGAGCCCCTACGAGCAGTACTTC
>TRBJ2-5|NA|TRBD1|TRBV11-2
CASNIQGQETQYF
TGTGCCAGCAACATACAGGGGCAAGAGACCCAGTACTTC
>TRBJ1-3|NA|NA|TRBV19
CASSISSLAAYSGNTIYF
TGTGCCAGTAGTATCTCTTCCTTGGCGGCCTACTCTGGAAACACCATATATTTT
>TRBJ2-7|NA|TRBD1|TRBV4-2
CASSRGGTGQYF
TGTGCCAGCAGCCGAGGCGGGACAGGGCAGTACTTC
>TRBJ2-3|few|NA|TRBV6-5
CASSLSGTSTDTQYF
TGTGCCAGCAGCCTTAGCGGAACTAGCACAGATACGCAGTATTTT
>TRBJ2-2|few|TRBD1|TRBV3-1/TRBV3-2
CASSQEGTGNTGELFF
TGTGCCAGCAGCCAAGAGGGGACAGGGAACACCGGGGAGCTGTTTTTT
>TRBJ2-1|once|NA|TRBV12-3/TRBV12-4
CASSFTRLNEQFF
TGTGCCAGCAGTTTTACCCGACTCAATGAGCAGTTCTTC
>TRBJ1-1|NA|TRBD1|TRBV19
CASSPTGGTEAFF
TGTGCCAGTAGTCCGACAGGGGGCACTGAAGCTTTCTTT
>TRBJ1-3|few|TRBD1|TRBV7-9
CASSFGTGAPNTIYF
TGTGCCAGCAGCTTTGGGACAGGGGCTCCAAACACCATATATTTT